The T cell receptor beta chain under discussion was sequenced for a study of blood T cells in healthy people across ages. V was clipped by 0 bases and J by 2 bases; unmatched bases: 5. The V gene's germline CDR1 is SNHLY and CDR2 FYNNEI. The length of the CDR3 is 18 residues. With a J-beta primer mix and a sample-barcoded 5' primer, a second PCR ran about 7 to 12 cycles. TCRdb used MiXCR to reprocess the 5' RACE reads, holding one entry per CDR3 protein. The sample shows over 700,000 distinct CDR3 sequences, 20% to 25% of them seen only once. A further study also used this sample, focusing on T cells of mothers and their children. That source notes: Sequencing got over 10 million TCR beta CDR3 reads from each mother and a few million from each child.

This TCR was recovered from a boy aged 5-17 years in good health. Sequenced: blood. The genes are TRBV2 and TRBJ2-6, with 9 positions matching TRBD2. CDR3 bases: TGTGCCAGCAGTGAAGCGAGTAGCGGGAGTGCTGGGGCCAACGTCCTGACTTTC. It encodes CASSEASSGSAGANVLTF.